Sequencing of this TCR beta chain was carried out in a study of shared clonotypes between healthy human individuals. Germline-derived CDR1 and CDR2 are SGHRS and YFSETQ. The V segment lost 0 bases and the J segment 4 bases; nucleotides outside the gene matches: 4. This CDR3 is built from 15 residues. For every subset, genomic DNA was evenly distributed across several immunoSEQ plates. Clones were read by immunoSEQ multiplex PCR, and TCRdb kept only the in-frame ones, dropping some. The table has some 2.1 million clones, roughly 94% seen once. Every contributor of samples was a Caucasian grown-up residing in Nashville, Tennessee.

The receptor comes from a man between 18 and 35 years old in good health. V and J are TRBV5-1 and TRBJ1-2, with TRBD1 identical over 9 bases. Input material: naive CD4+ T cells sorted from blood. Subset indicated: CD45RA+ positively selected. In DNA form, the CDR3 reads TGCGCCAGCAGCTTGGAGGGACAGGGCGGCTATGGCTACACCTTC. Translated, it gives CASSLEGQGGYGYTF.